The entry below describes one T cell receptor (beta chain). The CDR3 sequence is 15 residues long. The V end lost 5 bases, the J end lost 1 base, and 14 bases lay between the germline ends. Per the germline V gene, CDR1 is SGHTA and CDR2 is FQGNSA. Method: immunoSEQ multiplex PCR; TCRdb's copy keeps in-frame clones and lacks some. Of 200,000 to 300,000 clones detected, approximately 89% appear once; the ten largest clones hold about 2.5%. The data were obtained in a study of blood T cell repertoires in COVID-19. Study-level background: Sample material is recorded as cDNA or gDNA derived from T cells, B-cell-depleted T cells, or PBMCs.

The TCR sequence derives from a woman aged 45-60 years with acute or convalescent COVID-19. The chain carries TRBV7-2 and TRBJ1-1; TRBD1 is a possible D gene (5 bases). Sequenced: peripheral blood. DNA for the CDR3: TGTGCCAGCAGCCCCCGGACAAATCGGAACACTGAAGCTTTCTTT. Its translation: CASSPRTNRNTEAFF.